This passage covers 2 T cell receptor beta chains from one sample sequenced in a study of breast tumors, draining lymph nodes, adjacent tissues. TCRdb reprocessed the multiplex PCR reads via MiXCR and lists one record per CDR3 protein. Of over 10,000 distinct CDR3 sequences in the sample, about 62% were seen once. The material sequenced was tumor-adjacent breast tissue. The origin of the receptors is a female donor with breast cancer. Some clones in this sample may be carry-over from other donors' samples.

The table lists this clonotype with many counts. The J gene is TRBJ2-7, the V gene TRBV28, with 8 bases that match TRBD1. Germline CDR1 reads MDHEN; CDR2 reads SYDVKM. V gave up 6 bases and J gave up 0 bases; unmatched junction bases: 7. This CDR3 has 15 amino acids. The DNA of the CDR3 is TGTGCCAGCAGCCCCGGACAGGGCCTCTCCTACGAGCAGTACTTC. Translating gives CASSPGQGLSYEQYF. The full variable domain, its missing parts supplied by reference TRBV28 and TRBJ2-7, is DVKVTQSSRYLVKRTGEKVFLECVQDMDHENMFWYRQDPGLGLRLIYFSYDVKMKEKGDIPEGYSVSREKKERFSLILESASTNQTSMYLCASSPGQGLSYEQYFGPGTRLTVT.

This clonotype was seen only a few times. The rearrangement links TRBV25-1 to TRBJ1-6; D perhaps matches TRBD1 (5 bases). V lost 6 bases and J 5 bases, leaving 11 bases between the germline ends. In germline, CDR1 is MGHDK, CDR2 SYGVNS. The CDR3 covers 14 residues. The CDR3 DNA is TGTGCCAGCAGACACGGGGACCATAATTCACCCCTCCACTTT. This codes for CASRHGDHNSPLHF. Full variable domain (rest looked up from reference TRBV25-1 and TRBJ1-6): EADIYQTPRYLVIGTGKKITLECSQTMGHDKMYWYQQDPGMELHLIHYSYGVNSTEKGDLSSESTVSRIRTEHFPLTLESARPSHTSQYLCASRHGDHNSPLHFGNGTRLTVT.